Described below is a single T cell receptor beta chain sequence and its context. The target antigen is unknown. The sample comes from a study of shared clonotypes between healthy human individuals. Background on the study: Donor ages ranged 18 to 49 years: a couple of women, a few men.

Regarding the study as a whole: Estimated richness was generally greater in naive than memory subsets.

The CDR3 loop spans 15 amino acids. Deletions cut 2 bases from V and 4 bases from J, with 14 bases between. Germline V gives CDR1 MDHEN, CDR2 SYDVKM. All donors qualified as healthy HIV-negative adults and had experienced no recent acute infections or vaccinations. Some clones are missing from TCRdb's copy, which holds only in-frame ones; the method was immunoSEQ multiplex PCR. The sample holds over a million clones; more than 75% are singletons and the top ten take 0.55% to 0.7%. The source of this sequence is a man between 18 and 29 years old in good health. Some clones in this sample may be carry-over from other donors' samples. The chain is built from TRBV28 and TRBJ1-1, with D possibly matching TRBD1 (5 bases). The specimen sequenced was memory CD4+ T cells from PBMCs. The sample's subset: CD45RA-negative fraction. The chain's CDR3 is CASSLSAGMGTEAFF. CDR3 in DNA: TGTGCCAGCAGTTTAAGCGCAGGGATGGGCACTGAAGCTTTCTTT.